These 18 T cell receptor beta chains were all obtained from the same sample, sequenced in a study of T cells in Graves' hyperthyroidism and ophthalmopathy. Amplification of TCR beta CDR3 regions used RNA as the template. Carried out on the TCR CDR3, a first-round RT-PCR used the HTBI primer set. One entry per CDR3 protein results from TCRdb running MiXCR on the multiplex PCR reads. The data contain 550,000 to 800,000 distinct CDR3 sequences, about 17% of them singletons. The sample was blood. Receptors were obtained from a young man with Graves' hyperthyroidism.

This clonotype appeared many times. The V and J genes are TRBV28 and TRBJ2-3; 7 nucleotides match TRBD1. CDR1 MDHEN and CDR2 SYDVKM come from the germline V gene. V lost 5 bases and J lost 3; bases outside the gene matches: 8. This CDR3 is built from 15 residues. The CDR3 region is CASSPPGTETDTQYF. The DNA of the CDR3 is TGTGCCAGCAGTCCCCCCGGGACAGAGACAGATACGCAGTATTTT.

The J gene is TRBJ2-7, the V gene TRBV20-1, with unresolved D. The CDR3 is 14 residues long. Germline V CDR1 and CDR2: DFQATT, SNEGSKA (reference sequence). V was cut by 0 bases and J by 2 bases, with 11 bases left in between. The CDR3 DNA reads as TGCAGTGCTAGAGATCCCGGCTCAGCCTACGAGCAGTACTTC. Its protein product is CSARDPGSAYEQYF.

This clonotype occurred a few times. The DNA of the CDR3 is TGTGCCAGCTCTAGGGAGGGTACGCAGTATTTT. It codes for CASSREGTQYF. The chain joins TRBV28 to TRBJ2-3; 7 bases agree with TRBD2. CDR3 size: 11 residues. The junction had 4 bases not matched to a gene; V was cut back by 8 bases and J by 8 bases. Germline values: CDR1 MDHEN, CDR2 SYDVKM.

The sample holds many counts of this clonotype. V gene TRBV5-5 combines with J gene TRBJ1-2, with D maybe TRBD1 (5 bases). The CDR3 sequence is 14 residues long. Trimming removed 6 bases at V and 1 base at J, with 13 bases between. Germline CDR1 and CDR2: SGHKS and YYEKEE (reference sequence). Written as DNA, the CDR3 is TGTGCCAGCATCCTACAGGACCTTAACTATGGCTACACCTTC. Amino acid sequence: CASILQDLNYGYTF.

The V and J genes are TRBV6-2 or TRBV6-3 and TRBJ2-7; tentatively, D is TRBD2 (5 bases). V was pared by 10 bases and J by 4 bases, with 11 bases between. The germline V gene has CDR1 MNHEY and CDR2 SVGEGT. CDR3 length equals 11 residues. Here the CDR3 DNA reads TGTGCCACCAGAGGCGGGTACGAGCAGTACTTC. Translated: CATRGGYEQYF.

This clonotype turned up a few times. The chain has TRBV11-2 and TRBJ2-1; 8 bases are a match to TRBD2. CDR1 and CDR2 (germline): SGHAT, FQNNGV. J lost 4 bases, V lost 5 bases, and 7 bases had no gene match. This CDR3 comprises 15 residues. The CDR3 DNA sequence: TGTGCCAGCAGCGCCACTAGCGGACCATACAATGAGCAGTTCTTC. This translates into CASSATSGPYNEQFF.

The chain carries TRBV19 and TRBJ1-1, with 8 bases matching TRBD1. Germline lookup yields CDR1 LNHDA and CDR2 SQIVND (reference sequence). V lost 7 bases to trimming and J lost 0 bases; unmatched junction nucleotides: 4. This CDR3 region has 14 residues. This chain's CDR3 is CASIRTGLNTEAFF. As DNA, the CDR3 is TGTGCCAGTATCAGGACAGGGTTGAACACTGAAGCTTTCTTT. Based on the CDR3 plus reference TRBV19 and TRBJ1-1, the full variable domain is DGGITQSPKYLFRKEGQNVTLSCEQNLNHDAMYWYRQDPGQGLRLIYYSQIVNDFQKGDIAEGYSVSREKKESFPLTVTSAQKNPTAFYLCASIRTGLNTEAFFGQGTRLTVV.

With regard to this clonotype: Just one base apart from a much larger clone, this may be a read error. CDR3: CAGSLGGVYGYTF. For the CDR3, the DNA is TGTGCCGGCAGTTTAGGGGGGGTATATGGCTACACCTTC. The rearrangement joins TRBV28 to TRBJ1-2, with D possibly matching TRBD1 (6 bases). This CDR3 spans 13 amino acids. CDR1 and CDR2 from the germline V gene are MDHEN and SYDVKM.

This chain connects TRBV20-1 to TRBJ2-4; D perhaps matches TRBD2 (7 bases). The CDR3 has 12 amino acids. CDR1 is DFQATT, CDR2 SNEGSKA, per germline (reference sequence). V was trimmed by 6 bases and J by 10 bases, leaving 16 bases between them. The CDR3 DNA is TGCAGTGCGGGGAGGGGACAAAGGATTCAGTACTTC. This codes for CSAGRGQRIQYF.

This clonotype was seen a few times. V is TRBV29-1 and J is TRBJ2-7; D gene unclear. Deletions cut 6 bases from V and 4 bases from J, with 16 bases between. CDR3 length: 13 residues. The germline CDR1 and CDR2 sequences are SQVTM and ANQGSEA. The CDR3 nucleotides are TGCAGCGTCGCACCCCGACTCAAATACGAGCAGTACTTC. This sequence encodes CSVAPRLKYEQYF.

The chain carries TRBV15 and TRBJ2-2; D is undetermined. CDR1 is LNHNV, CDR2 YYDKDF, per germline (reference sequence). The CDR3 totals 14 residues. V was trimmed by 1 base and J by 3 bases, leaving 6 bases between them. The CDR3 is CATSRAPDTGELFF. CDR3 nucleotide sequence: TGTGCCACCAGCAGAGCTCCCGACACCGGGGAGCTGTTTTTT.

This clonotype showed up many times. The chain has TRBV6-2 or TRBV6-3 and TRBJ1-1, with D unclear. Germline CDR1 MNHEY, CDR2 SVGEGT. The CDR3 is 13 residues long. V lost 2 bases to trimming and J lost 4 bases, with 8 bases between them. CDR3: CASSYDSTTEAFF. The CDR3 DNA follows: TGTGCCAGCAGTTACGATTCTACCACTGAAGCTTTCTTT.

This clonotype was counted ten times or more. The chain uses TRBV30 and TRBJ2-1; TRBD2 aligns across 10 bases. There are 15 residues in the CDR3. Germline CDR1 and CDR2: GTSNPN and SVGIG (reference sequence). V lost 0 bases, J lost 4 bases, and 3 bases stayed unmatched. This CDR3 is CAWSVPSGRYNEQFF. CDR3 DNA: TGTGCCTGGAGTGTACCTAGCGGGAGATACAATGAGCAGTTCTTC.

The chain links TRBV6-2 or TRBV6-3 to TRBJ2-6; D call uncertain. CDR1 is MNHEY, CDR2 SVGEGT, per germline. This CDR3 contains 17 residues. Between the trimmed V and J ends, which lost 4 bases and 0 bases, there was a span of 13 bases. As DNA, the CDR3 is TGTGCCAGCAGTTTCCGACCGTCCCCCTCTGGGGCCAACGTCCTGACTTTC. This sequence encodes CASSFRPSPSGANVLTF.

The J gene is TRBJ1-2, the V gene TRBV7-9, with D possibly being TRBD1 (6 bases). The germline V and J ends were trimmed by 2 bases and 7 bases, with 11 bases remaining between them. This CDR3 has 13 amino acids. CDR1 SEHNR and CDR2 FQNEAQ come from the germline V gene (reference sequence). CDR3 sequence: CASSLIQGFGYTF. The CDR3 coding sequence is TGTGCCAGCAGCTTAATCCAGGGGTTTGGCTACACCTTC.

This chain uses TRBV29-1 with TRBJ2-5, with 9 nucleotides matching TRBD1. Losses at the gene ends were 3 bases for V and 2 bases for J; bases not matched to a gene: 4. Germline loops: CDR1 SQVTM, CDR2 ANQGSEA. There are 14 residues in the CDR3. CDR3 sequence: CSVDTGGGQETQYF. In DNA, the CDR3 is TGCAGCGTTGATACAGGGGGCGGACAAGAGACCCAGTACTTC.

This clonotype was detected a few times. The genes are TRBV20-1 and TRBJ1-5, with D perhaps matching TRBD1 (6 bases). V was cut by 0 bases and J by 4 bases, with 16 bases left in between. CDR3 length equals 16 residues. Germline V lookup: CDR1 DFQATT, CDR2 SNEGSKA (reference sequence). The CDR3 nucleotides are TGCAGTGCTAGAGATTCCACCGGGACAATAAATCAGCCCCAGCATTTT. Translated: CSARDSTGTINQPQHF.

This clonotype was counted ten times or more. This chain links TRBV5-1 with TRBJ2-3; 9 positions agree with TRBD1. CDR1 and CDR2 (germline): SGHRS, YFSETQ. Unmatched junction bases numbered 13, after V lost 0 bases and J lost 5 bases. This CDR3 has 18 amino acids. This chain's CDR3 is CASSLGPGQGGEGDTQYF. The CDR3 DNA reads TGCGCCAGCAGCTTGGGTCCGGGACAGGGAGGAGAAGGAGATACGCAGTATTTT.